This is a list of T cell receptor beta chains from one sample in a study of blood T cell repertoires in COVID-19. TCRdb's table, derived via immunoSEQ multiplex PCR, lists solely in-frame clones and lacks some. There are around 360,000 clones in the sample; roughly 86% occur only once, and about 1.9% lies in the top ten. Material for sequencing was PBMCs or T cells enriched from blood (not recorded which). These receptors were collected from a man aged 40-49 years in a cohort exposed to, infected with or recovered from COVID-19 (not recorded which). The CDR3 runs from the conserved cysteine through the conserved F or W. The D gene is left open where the match is weak. Rows may omit the clone size; those that give it use once, few, many or a size class.

v_call	j_call	cdr3_length	d_call	clone_size	cdr3_aa	cdr3_nt
TRBV6-1	TRBJ1-1	13	NA	NA	CASSERRNTEAFF	TGTGCCAGCAGTGAAAGGAGGAACACTGAAGCTTTCTTT
TRBV5-1	TRBJ2-5	17	TRBD2	NA	CASSPNMTSGLLETQYF	TGCGCCAGCAGCCCGAATATGACTAGCGGGCTCTTGGAGACCCAGTACTTC
TRBV5-1	TRBJ2-5	15	NA	NA	CASSLGASVQETQYF	TGCGCCAGCAGCTTGGGGGCTAGCGTCCAAGAGACCCAGTACTTC
TRBV5-1	TRBJ2-1	17	TRBD2	NA	CASSLGTSGSAVDEQFF	TGCGCCAGCAGCTTGGGGACTAGCGGGAGTGCTGTGGATGAGCAGTTCTTC
TRBV30	TRBJ1-4	16	NA	NA	CAWSVHGKFSNEKLFF	TGTGCCTGGAGTGTACACGGGAAGTTCTCCAATGAAAAACTGTTTTTT
TRBV18	TRBJ1-4	13	NA	NA	CASSPGGSEKLFF	TGTGCCAGCTCACCAGGGGGCAGTGAAAAACTGTTTTTT
TRBV28	TRBJ1-1	15	TRBD1	NA	CASSRAGQGAAEAFF	TGTGCCAGCAGTCGAGCGGGACAGGGGGCTGCTGAAGCTTTCTTT
TRBV5-4	TRBJ1-2	16	TRBD1	NA	CASTTGTGTLNYGYTF	TGTGCCAGCACCACTGGGACAGGGACGCTTAACTATGGCTACACCTTC
TRBV6-5	TRBJ1-4	14	NA	NA	CASSFSGLDEKLFF	TGTGCCAGCAGTTTTTCAGGGTTGGATGAAAAACTGTTTTTT
TRBV7-8	TRBJ2-3	15	NA	NA	CASQPTSLLSDTQYF	TGTGCCAGCCAGCCGACTAGTTTATTGTCGGATACGCAGTATTTT
TRBV7-9	TRBJ2-5	15	TRBD2	NA	CASRASGSFVETQYF	TGTGCCAGCCGGGCTAGCGGGAGTTTTGTGGAGACCCAGTACTTC
TRBV24-1	TRBJ2-1	15	TRBD2	NA	CATSETGGSYNEQFF	TGTGCCACCAGTGAAACGGGAGGATCCTACAATGAGCAGTTCTTC
TRBV5-1	TRBJ1-5	16	NA	NA	CASSVVFEYSNQPQHF	TGCGCCAGCAGCGTCGTCTTCGAGTATAGCAATCAGCCCCAGCATTTT
TRBV7-9	TRBJ1-6	17	TRBD1	once	CASSPIQGAIYNSPLHF	TGTGCCAGCAGCCCTATACAGGGGGCGATCTATAATTCACCCCTCCACTTT
TRBV3-1/TRBV3-2	TRBJ1-3	15	NA	once	CASSQSGALGNTIYF	TGTGCCAGCAGCCAATCAGGGGCGCTCGGAAACACCATATATTTT
TRBV7-9	TRBJ2-2	15	NA	NA	CASSLIRVGTGELFF	TGTGCCAGCAGCCTAATCAGGGTTGGCACCGGGGAGCTGTTTTTT
TRBV3-1/TRBV3-2	TRBJ2-5	15	TRBD2	NA	CASSRRTSSQETQYF	TGTGCCAGCAGCCGCCGGACTAGTTCGCAAGAGACCCAGTACTTC
TRBV21-1	TRBJ2-1	16	NA	NA	CASSKVVTGGYNEQFF	TGTGCCAGCAGCAAAGTGGTGACAGGGGGCTACAATGAGCAGTTCTTC
TRBV2	TRBJ2-7	12	NA	few	CASSSDFGGQYF	TGTGCCAGCAGCTCGGACTTCGGTGGGCAGTACTTC
TRBV5-6	TRBJ1-4	13	TRBD1	few	CASRGQENEKLFF	TGTGCCAGCCGGGGACAGGAAAATGAAAAACTGTTTTTT
TRBV10-2	TRBJ2-7	15	TRBD2	NA	CASSEGLAGPYEQYF	TGCGCCAGCAGTGAGGGGCTAGCGGGACCCTACGAGCAGTACTTC
TRBV5-8	TRBJ2-5	16	TRBD2	NA	CASSPGLAGGEETQYF	TGTGCCAGCAGCCCGGGACTAGCGGGTGGGGAAGAGACCCAGTACTTC
TRBV28	TRBJ1-1	16	NA	NA	CASSLALGAGNTEAFF	TGTGCCAGCAGCCTCGCCCTCGGGGCGGGAAACACTGAAGCTTTCTTT
TRBV6-5	TRBJ2-1	15	TRBD1	NA	CASSKDRESYNEQFF	TGTGCCAGCAGTAAGGACAGGGAATCCTACAATGAGCAGTTCTTC
TRBV5-4	TRBJ1-2	14	TRBD1	NA	CASSLRDSYYGYTF	TGTGCCAGCAGCTTGCGGGACAGCTACTATGGCTACACCTTC
TRBV19	TRBJ2-1	15	NA	NA	CASSRGRERYNEQFF	TGTGCCAGTAGTAGGGGGCGGGAGCGGTACAATGAGCAGTTCTTC
TRBV19	TRBJ2-3	18	TRBD1	NA	CASSMTGQGRQTQDTQYF	TGTGCCAGTAGTATGACGGGACAGGGACGTCAGACCCAGGATACGCAGTATTTT
TRBV5-4	TRBJ2-4	15	TRBD1	NA	CASSLGGIDRGIQYF	TGTGCCAGCAGCTTGGGGGGAATAGACAGGGGCATTCAGTACTTC
TRBV15	TRBJ2-5	16	TRBD1	NA	CATSGIETGRVQTQYF	TGTGCCACCAGCGGAATAGAGACAGGGCGGGTACAGACCCAGTACTTC
TRBV5-1	TRBJ2-2	16	TRBD2	NA	CASRQGTSGHTGELFF	TGCGCCAGCAGACAGGGGACTAGCGGACACACCGGGGAGCTGTTTTTT
TRBV29-1	TRBJ2-7	13	TRBD1	NA	CSVGTGGRNEQYF	TGCAGCGTTGGGACAGGGGGCCGGAACGAGCAGTACTTC
TRBV30	TRBJ1-6	15	TRBD1	NA	CAWSDGQGRNSPLHF	TGTGCCTGGAGTGACGGACAGGGGCGGAATTCACCCCTCCACTTT
TRBV7-8	TRBJ2-7	15	NA	NA	CASSQGASGTYEQYF	TGTGCCAGCAGCCAGGGGGCTAGCGGGACCTACGAGCAGTACTTC
TRBV3-1/TRBV3-2	TRBJ2-1	11	TRBD1	NA	CASTSQGAQFF	TGTGCCAGCACCTCACAGGGGGCGCAGTTCTTC
TRBV5-1	TRBJ1-2	15	TRBD1	once	CASSLGTGSYAGYTF	TGCGCCAGCAGCTTGGGGACAGGGAGTTACGCTGGCTACACCTTC
TRBV18	TRBJ1-2	14	NA	NA	CASSLFEEDYGYTF	TGTGCCAGCTCACTTTTCGAGGAGGACTATGGCTACACCTTC
TRBV7-4	TRBJ1-5	17	TRBD1	once	CASRQPPRTGGDQPQHF	TGTGCCAGCAGGCAACCACCCCGGACAGGGGGAGATCAGCCCCAGCATTTT
TRBV4-1	TRBJ1-2	16	TRBD1	NA	CASSQRTGLANYGYTF	TGCGCCAGCAGCCAACGGACAGGGTTAGCTAACTATGGCTACACCTTC
TRBV10-3	TRBJ2-2	14	NA	NA	CAIRVAENTGELFF	TGTGCCATCCGGGTAGCGGAAAACACCGGGGAGCTGTTTTTT